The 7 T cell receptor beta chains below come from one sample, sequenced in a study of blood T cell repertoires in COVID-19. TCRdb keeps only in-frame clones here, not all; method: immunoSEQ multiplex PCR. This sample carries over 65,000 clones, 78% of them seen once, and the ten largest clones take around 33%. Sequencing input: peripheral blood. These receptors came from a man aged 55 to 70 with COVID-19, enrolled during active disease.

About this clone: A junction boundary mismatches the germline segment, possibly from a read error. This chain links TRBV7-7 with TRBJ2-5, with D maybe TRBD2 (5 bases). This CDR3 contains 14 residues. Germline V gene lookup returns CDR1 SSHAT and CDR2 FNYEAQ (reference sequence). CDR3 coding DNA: TGTGCTAGCAGCCTCGGTACGGGACAAGAGACCCAGTACTTC. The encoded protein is CASSLGTGQETQYF. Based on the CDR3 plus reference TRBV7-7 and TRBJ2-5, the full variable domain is GAGVSQSPRYKVTKRGQDVTLRCDPISSHATLYWYQQALGQGPEFLTYFNYEAQPDKSGLPSDRFSAERPEGSISTLTIQRTEQRDSAMYRCASSLGTGQETQYFGPGTRLLVL.

CDR3 protein: CASSFGLRDSSYEQYF. CDR3 nucleotides: TGTGCCAGCAGCTTTGGTCTCAGGGACTCCTCCTACGAGCAGTACTTC. V and J are TRBV7-6 and TRBJ2-7; D is possibly TRBD2 (6 bases). Germline CDR1 reads SGHVS; CDR2 reads FNYEAQ. The CDR3 is 16 residues long. V dropped 3 bases and J dropped 0 bases, with 15 bases sitting between them.

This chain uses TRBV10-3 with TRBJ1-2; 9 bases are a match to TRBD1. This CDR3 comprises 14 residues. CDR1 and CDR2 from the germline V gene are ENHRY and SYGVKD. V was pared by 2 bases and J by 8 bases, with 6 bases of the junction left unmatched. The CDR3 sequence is CAISEEGDRDGYTF. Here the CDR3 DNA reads TGTGCCATCAGTGAGGAAGGGGACAGGGACGGCTACACCTTC.

CDR3 region: CSASPRKTGANVLTF. CDR3 in DNA: TGCAGTGCTAGTCCCAGGAAAACTGGGGCCAACGTCCTGACTTTC. V and J are TRBV20-1 and TRBJ2-6; unclear D gene. With 3 bases removed from V and 2 bases from J, the gap between germline ends came to 11 bases. This CDR3 contains 15 residues. Germline V gene lookup returns CDR1 DFQATT and CDR2 SNEGSKA (reference sequence).

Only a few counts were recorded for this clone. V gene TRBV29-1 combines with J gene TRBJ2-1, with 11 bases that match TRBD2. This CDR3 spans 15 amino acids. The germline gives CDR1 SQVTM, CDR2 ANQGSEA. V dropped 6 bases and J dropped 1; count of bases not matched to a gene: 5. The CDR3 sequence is CSVSSGRRSYNEQFF. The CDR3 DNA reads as TGCAGCGTCTCTAGCGGGAGGAGATCCTACAATGAGCAGTTCTTC.

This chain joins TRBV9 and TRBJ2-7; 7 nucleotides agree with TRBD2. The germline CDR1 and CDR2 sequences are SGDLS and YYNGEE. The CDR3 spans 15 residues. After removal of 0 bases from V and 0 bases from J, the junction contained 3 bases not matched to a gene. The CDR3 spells CASSVEAGSSYEQYF. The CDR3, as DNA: TGTGCCAGCAGCGTAGAAGCGGGGAGCTCCTACGAGCAGTACTTC.

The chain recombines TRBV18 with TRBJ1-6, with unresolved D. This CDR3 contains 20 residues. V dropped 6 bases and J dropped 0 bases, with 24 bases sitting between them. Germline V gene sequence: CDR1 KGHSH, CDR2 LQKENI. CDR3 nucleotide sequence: TGTGCCAGCTCCCCGGATAGATCGACACCTACCAGCTCCTATAATTCACCCCTCCACTTT. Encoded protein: CASSPDRSTPTSSYNSPLHF.